Detailed here is one T cell receptor (beta chain). What it recognizes is unknown. This sample stems from a study of cytomegalovirus exposure and HLA in healthy donors. At the level of the study: In terms of ancestry, the Caucasian-associated cluster contained more than 65% of the approximately 420 genotyped donors. Study-level findings and limits: Across all donors, roughly uniform sequencing depth was an assumption of the presence/absence analyses. The study flagged roughly 160 TCR beta chains as cytomegalovirus-associated.

This CDR3 region has 14 residues. Per germline, CDR1 ENHRY and CDR2 SYGVKD. Losses at the gene ends were 6 bases for V and 3 bases for J; bases not matched to a gene: 1. Primers included in the PCR were 60 Vbeta and 13 Jbeta primers. Assay used: immunoSEQ multiplex PCR; TCRdb lists only in-frame clones, some missing. The sample lists 85,000 to 100,000 clones, about 80% seen once, with 3.4% in the top ten. This chain uses TRBV10-3 with TRBJ2-2, with TRBD1 identical over 10 bases. The specimen was PBMCs. This clonotype originated in a man between 40 and 49 years old in good health and CMV-seronegative. CDR3 in amino acids: CAIRGQGDTGELFF. The CDR3 DNA is TGTGCCATCAGAGGACAGGGGGACACCGGGGAGCTGTTTTTT.